The 14 T cell receptor beta chains in this list originate from one sample, sequenced in a study of cytomegalovirus exposure and HLA in healthy donors (dated by TCRdb to 2016 to 2017). Library method: the immunoSEQ multiplex PCR assay. For the multiplex PCR, a mixture combining 60 forward primers for TCR Vbeta segments and 13 reverse primers for TCR Jbeta segments was used. The source is immuneACCESS, and TCRdb retained only in-frame sequences with V and J called. Part of the clones is not carried over; for the studies checked, unresolved V genes explain less than half of this, and the remainder is unexplained. In this sample the table shows 150,000 to 170,000 clones, around 80% of which occur a single time. About 13% of the sample belongs to the ten largest clones. Sequencing was carried out using PBMCs. The receptors were gathered from a man aged 25 to 40 in good health and CMV-seropositive.

The gene calls are TRBV11-3 and TRBJ2-5; 7 nucleotides agree with TRBD2. Trimming at V came to 1 base and at J to 3 bases, leaving 8 bases not matched to a gene. The CDR3 length is 16 residues. Germline CDR1 reads SGHNT; CDR2 reads YENEEA. In DNA, the CDR3 is TGTGCCAGCAGCTTAGGGGATTCTGGGGGGGAAGAGACCCAGTACTTC. It yields the protein CASSLGDSGGEETQYF.

This chain joins TRBV25-1 and TRBJ2-5; tentative D call: TRBD1 (5 bases). The CDR3 is 15 amino acids. V lost 2 bases to trimming and J lost 2 bases, with 12 bases between them. Per germline, CDR1 MGHDK and CDR2 SYGVNS. This CDR3 is CASSEGVTAQETQYF. Written as DNA, the CDR3 is TGTGCCAGCAGTGAAGGTGTGACAGCGCAAGAGACCCAGTACTTC.

CDR3 protein: CASSLAGDTEAFF. CDR3 DNA sequence: TGCGCCAGCAGCTTGGCTGGAGACACTGAAGCTTTCTTT. The rearrangement joins TRBV5-1 to TRBJ1-1; D is uncertain. Trimming took 0 bases from V and 3 from J, leaving 6 bases between them. This CDR3 has 13 amino acids. Per the germline V gene, CDR1 is SGHRS and CDR2 is YFSETQ.

The rearrangement links TRBV5-6 to TRBJ1-1, with a weak D call TRBD1 (5 bases). Germline V gene lookup returns CDR1 SGHDT and CDR2 YYEEEE. The CDR3 sequence is 16 residues long. Trimming stripped 4 bases from V and 5 bases from J, with 21 bases between. CDR3 in amino acids: CASSRDGGKGRTEAFF. The CDR3 DNA is TGTGCCAGCAGCCGCGATGGGGGGAAAGGGAGGACTGAAGCTTTCTTT.

The chain links TRBV6-5 to TRBJ2-1, with D possibly TRBD2 on 5 matching bases. This CDR3 spans 15 amino acids. The germline V and J ends were trimmed by 6 bases and 0 bases, with 12 bases remaining between them. CDR1 and CDR2 (germline): MNHEY, SVGAGI. CDR3 DNA: TGTGCCAGCAGCCCGCTAGCAGACTCCTACAATGAGCAGTTCTTC. Translating gives CASSPLADSYNEQFF.

V is TRBV6-5 and J is TRBJ2-1, with TRBD2 identical over 9 bases. The CDR3 sequence is 16 residues long. Germline loops: CDR1 MNHEY, CDR2 SVGAGI. J was trimmed by 3 bases and V by 0 bases; bases with no gene match: 3. The CDR3 protein is CASSYSAGGLYNEQFF. Written as DNA, the CDR3 is TGTGCCAGCAGTTACTCTGCGGGAGGGCTCTACAATGAGCAGTTCTTC.

The CDR3 nucleotides read TGTGCCAGCAGCCAAGATTTAACAGGGCGCCAGGTCCGGTCCTACGAGCAGTACTTC. Protein sequence: CASSQDLTGRQVRSYEQYF. The chain has TRBV4-2 and TRBJ2-5, with D maybe TRBD1 (6 bases). TRBJ2-7 matches the DNA end more closely, so the J call is doubtful. Germline V gene sequence: CDR1 LGHNA, CDR2 YNFKEQ. The CDR3 runs to 19 residues.

The chain links TRBV10-3 to TRBJ1-5; D call uncertain. The length of the CDR3 is 14 residues. Trimming removed 3 bases from V and 6 bases from J, with 12 bases in between. The germline V gene has CDR1 ENHRY and CDR2 SYGVKD. CDR3 nucleotide sequence: TGTGCCATCAGTGAAGGTCCCCAGGTTCAGCCCCAGCATTTT. It yields the protein CAISEGPQVQPQHF.

J is TRBJ1-1 and V is TRBV4-2, with no clear D. From germline, CDR1 is LGHNA and CDR2 YNFKEQ. The V gene lost 0 bases and the J gene lost 0 bases, with 8 bases spanning the gap. The CDR3 runs to 15 residues. CDR3 sequence (DNA): TGTGCCAGCAGCCAAGATAGATTCCTGAACACTGAAGCTTTCTTT. This encodes CASSQDRFLNTEAFF.

J is TRBJ2-1 and V is TRBV5-1; TRBD1 matches at 10 bases. This CDR3 has 15 amino acids. Germline values: CDR1 SGHRS, CDR2 YFSETQ. V gave up 3 bases and J gave up 3 bases; unmatched junction bases: 3. The CDR3 sequence: CASSSRTGGYNEQFF. CDR3 DNA: TGCGCCAGCAGCTCGCGGACAGGGGGCTACAATGAGCAGTTCTTC. The whole variable domain, filled in from reference TRBV5-1 and TRBJ2-1, reads KAGVTQTPRYLIKTRGQQVTLSCSPISGHRSVSWYQQTPGQGLQFLFEYFSETQRNKGNFPGRFSGRQFSNSRSEMNVSTLELGDSALYLCASSSRTGGYNEQFFGPGTRLTVL.

This chain links TRBV7-3 with TRBJ2-1; the match to TRBD2 covers 8 bases. Per germline, CDR1 SGHTA and CDR2 FQGTGA. The CDR3 sequence is 15 residues long. With V trimmed by 4 bases and J by 0 bases, 2 bases remained unmatched. CDR3 coding DNA: TGTGCCAGCAGCTCACTAGCGGACTCCTACAATGAGCAGTTCTTC. Translation: CASSSLADSYNEQFF.

The J gene is TRBJ1-2, the V gene TRBV5-1, with 11 bases lining up with TRBD1. Unmatched junction bases numbered 8, after V lost 4 bases and J lost 0 bases. The length of the CDR3 is 17 residues. The germline V gene has CDR1 SGHRS and CDR2 YFSETQ. CDR3 in DNA: TGCGCCAGCAGCACCGGACAGGGGGCGGCCGCTAACTATGGCTACACCTTC. Protein: CASSTGQGAAANYGYTF.

This clone came up a few times. J is TRBJ2-5 and V is TRBV11-1, with 7 bases lining up with TRBD1. Trimming cost V 5 bases and J 3 bases; bases outside gene matches: 6. This CDR3 is 14 amino acids long. Germline-derived CDR1 and CDR2 are SGHAT and FQDESV (reference sequence). The CDR3 region has the DNA TGTGCCAGCAGCCCGCCGGGACAGAAAGAGACCCAGTACTTC. It specifies CASSPPGQKETQYF.

V and J are TRBV2 and TRBJ1-2; 12 bases line up with TRBD1. The junction had 3 bases not matched to a gene; V was cut back by 3 bases and J by 4 bases. Germline CDR1 reads SNHLY; CDR2 reads FYNNEI. The CDR3 has 15 amino acids. The CDR3 loop is CASSEGTGGTYGYTF. CDR3 DNA sequence: TGTGCCAGCAGTGAGGGGACAGGGGGCACCTATGGCTACACCTTC.